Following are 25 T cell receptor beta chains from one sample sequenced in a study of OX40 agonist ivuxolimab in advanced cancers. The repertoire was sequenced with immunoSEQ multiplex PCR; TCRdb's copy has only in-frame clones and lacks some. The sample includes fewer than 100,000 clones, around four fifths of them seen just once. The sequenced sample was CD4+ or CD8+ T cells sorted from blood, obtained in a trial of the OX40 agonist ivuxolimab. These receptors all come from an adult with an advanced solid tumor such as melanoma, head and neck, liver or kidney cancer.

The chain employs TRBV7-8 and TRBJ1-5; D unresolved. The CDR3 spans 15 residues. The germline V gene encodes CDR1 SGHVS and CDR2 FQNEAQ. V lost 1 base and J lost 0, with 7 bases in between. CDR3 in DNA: TGTGCCAGCAGCTTAGGCTCGTATAGCAATCAGCCCCAGCATTTT. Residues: CASSLGSYSNQPQHF.

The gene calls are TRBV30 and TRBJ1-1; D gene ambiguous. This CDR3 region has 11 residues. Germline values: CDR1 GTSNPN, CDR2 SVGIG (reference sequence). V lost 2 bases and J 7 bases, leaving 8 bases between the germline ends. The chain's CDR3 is CAWSLLNEAFF. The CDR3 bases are TGTGCCTGGAGTTTACTGAATGAAGCTTTCTTT.

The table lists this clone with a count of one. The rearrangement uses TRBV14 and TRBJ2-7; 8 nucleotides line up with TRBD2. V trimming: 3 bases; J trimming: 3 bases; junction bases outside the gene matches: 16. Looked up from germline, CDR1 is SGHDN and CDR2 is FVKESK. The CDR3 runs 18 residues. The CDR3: CASSQNPRLTGGIYEQYF. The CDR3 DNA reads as TGTGCCAGCAGCCAGAACCCCCGACTCACGGGAGGGATCTACGAGCAGTACTTC.

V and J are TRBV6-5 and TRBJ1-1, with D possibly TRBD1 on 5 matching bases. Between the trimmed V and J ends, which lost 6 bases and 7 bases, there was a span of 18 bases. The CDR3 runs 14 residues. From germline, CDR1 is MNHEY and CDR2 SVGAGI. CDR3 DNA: TGTGCCAGCAGCCAAAGGGGCAGGAGAGTTGAAGCTTTCTTT. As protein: CASSQRGRRVEAFF.

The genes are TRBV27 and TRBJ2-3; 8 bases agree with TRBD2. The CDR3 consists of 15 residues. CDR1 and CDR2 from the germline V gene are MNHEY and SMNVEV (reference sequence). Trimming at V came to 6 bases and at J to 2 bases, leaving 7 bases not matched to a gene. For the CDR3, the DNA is TGTGCCAGCAGACGCAGCGGGAGAAACACAGATACGCAGTATTTT. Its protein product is CASRRSGRNTDTQYF.

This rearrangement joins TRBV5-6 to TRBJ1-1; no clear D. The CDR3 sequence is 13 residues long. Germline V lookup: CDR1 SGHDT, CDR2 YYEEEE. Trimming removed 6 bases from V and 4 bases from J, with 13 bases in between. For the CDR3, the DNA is TGTGCCAGCACTCGAGGGTTTTTCACTGAAGCTTTCTTT. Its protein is CASTRGFFTEAFF.

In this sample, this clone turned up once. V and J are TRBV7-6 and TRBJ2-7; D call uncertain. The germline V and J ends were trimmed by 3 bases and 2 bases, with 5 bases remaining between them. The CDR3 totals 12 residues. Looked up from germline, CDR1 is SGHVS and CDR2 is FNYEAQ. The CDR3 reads CASSLTPYEQYF. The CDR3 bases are TGTGCCAGCAGCTTGACCCCCTACGAGCAGTACTTC.

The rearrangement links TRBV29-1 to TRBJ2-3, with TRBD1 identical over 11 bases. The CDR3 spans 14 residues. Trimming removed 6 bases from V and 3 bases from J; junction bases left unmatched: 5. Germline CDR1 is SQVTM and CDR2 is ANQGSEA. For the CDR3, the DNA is TGCAGCGTGGGGACAGGGGGAAGGACAGATACGCAGTATTTT. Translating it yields CSVGTGGRTDTQYF.

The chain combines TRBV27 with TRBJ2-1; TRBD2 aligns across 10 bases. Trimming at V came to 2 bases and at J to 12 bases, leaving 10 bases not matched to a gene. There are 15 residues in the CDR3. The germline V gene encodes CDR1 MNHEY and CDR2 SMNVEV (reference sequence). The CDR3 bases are TGTGCCAGCAGTTTAGTACTAGCGGGGTTAAAACGGCAGTTCTTC. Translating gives CASSLVLAGLKRQFF.

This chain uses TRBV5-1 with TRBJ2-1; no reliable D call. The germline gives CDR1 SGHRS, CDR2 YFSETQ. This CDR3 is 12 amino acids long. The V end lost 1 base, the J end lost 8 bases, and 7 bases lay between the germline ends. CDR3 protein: CASSLSGDEQFF. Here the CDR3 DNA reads TGCGCCAGCAGCTTGTCCGGTGATGAGCAGTTCTTC.

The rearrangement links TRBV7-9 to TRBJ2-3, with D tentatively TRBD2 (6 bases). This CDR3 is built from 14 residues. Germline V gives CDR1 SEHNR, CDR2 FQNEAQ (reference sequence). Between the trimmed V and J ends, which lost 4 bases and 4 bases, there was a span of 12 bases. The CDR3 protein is CASSSRGGSDTQYF. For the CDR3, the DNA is TGTGCCAGCAGCTCCCGGGGAGGTTCAGATACGCAGTATTTT.

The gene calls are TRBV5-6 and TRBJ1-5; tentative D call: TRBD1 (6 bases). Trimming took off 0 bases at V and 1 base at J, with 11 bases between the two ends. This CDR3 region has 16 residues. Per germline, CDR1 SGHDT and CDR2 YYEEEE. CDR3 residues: CASSLGGQGSNQPQHF. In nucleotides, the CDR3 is TGTGCCAGCAGCTTGGGGGGCCAGGGGAGCAATCAGCCCCAGCATTTT.

The CDR3 sequence: CASSFLDRTYGYTF. For the CDR3, the DNA is TGTGCCAGCAGTTTCCTCGACAGGACCTATGGCTACACCTTC. The chain links TRBV28 to TRBJ1-2; maybe TRBD1 (6 bases). This CDR3 has 14 amino acids. Germline values: CDR1 MDHEN, CDR2 SYDVKM. The ends were cut back, 3 bases at V and 4 bases at J, with 12 bases in the middle.

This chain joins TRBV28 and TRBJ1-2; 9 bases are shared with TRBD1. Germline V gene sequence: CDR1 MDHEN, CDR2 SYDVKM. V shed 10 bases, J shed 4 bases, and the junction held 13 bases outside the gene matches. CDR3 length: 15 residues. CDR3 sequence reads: CANPRNRGQSYGYTF. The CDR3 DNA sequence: TGTGCCAACCCAAGAAACAGGGGGCAGAGCTATGGCTACACCTTC.

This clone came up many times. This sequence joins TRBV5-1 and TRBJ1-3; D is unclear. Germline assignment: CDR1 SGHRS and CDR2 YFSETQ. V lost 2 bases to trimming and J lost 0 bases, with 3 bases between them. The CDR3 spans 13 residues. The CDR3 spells CASSFDSGNTIYF. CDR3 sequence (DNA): TGCGCCAGCAGCTTCGACTCTGGAAACACCATATATTTT.

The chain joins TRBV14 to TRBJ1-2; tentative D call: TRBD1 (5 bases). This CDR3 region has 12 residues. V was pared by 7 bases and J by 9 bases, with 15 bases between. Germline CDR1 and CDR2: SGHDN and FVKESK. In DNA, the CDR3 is TGTGCCAGCAACCGACAGAATGGACGCTACACCTTC. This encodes CASNRQNGRYTF.

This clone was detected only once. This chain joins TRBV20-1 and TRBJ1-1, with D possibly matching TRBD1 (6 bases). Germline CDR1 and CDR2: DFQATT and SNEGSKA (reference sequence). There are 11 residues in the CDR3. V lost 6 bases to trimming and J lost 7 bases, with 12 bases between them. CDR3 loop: CSAPDRREAFF. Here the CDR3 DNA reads TGCAGTGCACCTGACAGGCGTGAAGCTTTCTTT.

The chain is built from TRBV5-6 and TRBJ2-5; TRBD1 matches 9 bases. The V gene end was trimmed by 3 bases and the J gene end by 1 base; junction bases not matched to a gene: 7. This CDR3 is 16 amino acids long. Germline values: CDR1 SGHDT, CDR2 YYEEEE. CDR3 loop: CASSSLLGQGQETQYF. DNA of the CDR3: TGTGCCAGCAGCTCCCTACTGGGACAGGGCCAAGAGACCCAGTACTTC.

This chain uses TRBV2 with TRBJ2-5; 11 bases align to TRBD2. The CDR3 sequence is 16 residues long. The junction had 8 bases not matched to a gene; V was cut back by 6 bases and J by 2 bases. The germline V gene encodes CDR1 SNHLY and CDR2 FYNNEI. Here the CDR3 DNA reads TGTGCCAGCAGCCTCGGTAGCGGGGGGGGGCAAGAGACCCAGTACTTC. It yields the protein CASSLGSGGGQETQYF. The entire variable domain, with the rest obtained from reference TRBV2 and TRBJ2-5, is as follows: EPEVTQTPSHQVTQMGQEVILRCVPISNHLYFYWYRQILGQKVEFLVSFYNNEISEKSEIFDDQFSVERPDGSNFTLKIRSTKLEDSAMYFCASSLGSGGGQETQYFGPGTRLLVL.

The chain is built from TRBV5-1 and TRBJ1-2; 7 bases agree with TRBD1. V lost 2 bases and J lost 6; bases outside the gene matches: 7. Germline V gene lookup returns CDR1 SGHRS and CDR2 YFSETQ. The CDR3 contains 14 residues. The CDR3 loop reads CASSLRGQRDGYTF. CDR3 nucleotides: TGCGCCAGCAGCTTACGGGGACAGAGGGATGGCTACACCTTC.

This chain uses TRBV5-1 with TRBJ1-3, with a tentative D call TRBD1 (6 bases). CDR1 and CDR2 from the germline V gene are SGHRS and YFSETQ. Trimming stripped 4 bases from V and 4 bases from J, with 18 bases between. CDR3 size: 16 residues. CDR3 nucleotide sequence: TGCGCCAGCAGCGAACAGCTGGGGGCGGCGGGAAACACCATATATTTT. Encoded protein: CASSEQLGAAGNTIYF.

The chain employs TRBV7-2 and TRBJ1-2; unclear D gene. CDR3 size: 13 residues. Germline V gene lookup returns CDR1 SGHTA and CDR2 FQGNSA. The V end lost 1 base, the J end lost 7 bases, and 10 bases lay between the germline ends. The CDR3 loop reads CASSLGGSGGYTF. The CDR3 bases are TGTGCCAGCAGCTTAGGGGGAAGTGGTGGCTACACCTTC.

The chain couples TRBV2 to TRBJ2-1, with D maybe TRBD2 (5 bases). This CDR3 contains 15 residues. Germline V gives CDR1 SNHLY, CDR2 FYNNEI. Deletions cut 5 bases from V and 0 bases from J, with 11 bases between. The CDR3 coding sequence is TGTGCCAGCAGTTGGGGTACTAGCTCCTACAATGAGCAGTTCTTC. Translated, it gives CASSWGTSSYNEQFF.

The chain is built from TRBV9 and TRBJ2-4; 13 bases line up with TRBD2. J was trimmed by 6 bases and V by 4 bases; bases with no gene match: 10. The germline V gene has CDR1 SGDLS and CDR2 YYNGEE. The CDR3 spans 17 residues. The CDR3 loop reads CASSTTTSGGAGNIQYF. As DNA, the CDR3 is TGTGCCAGCAGCACAACTACTAGCGGGGGGGCCGGAAACATTCAGTACTTC.

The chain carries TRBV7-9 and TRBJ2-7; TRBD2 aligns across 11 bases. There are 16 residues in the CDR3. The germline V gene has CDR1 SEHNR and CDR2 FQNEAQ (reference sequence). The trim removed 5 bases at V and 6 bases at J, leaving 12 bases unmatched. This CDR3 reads CASSRRMASGRSEQYF. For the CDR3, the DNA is TGTGCCAGCAGCCGTCGAATGGCTAGCGGGAGGAGCGAGCAGTACTTC.